These T cell receptor beta chains were read from a single sample in a study of blood T cell repertoires in COVID-19. Clones were sequenced by immunoSEQ multiplex PCR, and TCRdb holds only the in-frame ones, with some missing. The sample has roughly 100,000 clones; 90% to 95% are singletons. The sequenced sample consisted of peripheral blood. Receptors originate from a human donor with active COVID-19. The donor label of this sample is uncertain. Each CDR3 is given with its conserved first and last residue.

V gene	J gene	CDR3 protein
TRBV28	TRBJ1-2	CASSSIYGYTF
TRBV7-3	TRBJ2-2	CASSQANTGELFF
TRBV7-9	TRBJ1-5	CASSGDSIPYQPQHF
TRBV18	TRBJ2-7	CASSPRGQGDPYEQYF
TRBV7-8	TRBJ2-1	CASSLSTGDNEQFF
TRBV5-1	TRBJ2-7	CASSLDPAYSYEQYF
TRBV4-3	TRBJ2-3	CASSRSIDRGVTDTQYF
TRBV27	TRBJ2-6	CASKTEISGANVLTF
TRBV5-6	TRBJ1-2	CASRQGENSYGYTF
TRBV2	TRBJ2-3	CASMASGGGTQYF
TRBV5-1	TRBJ1-1	CASSLPPGQGSNTEAFF
TRBV18	TRBJ1-1	CAIRGQMNTEAFF
TRBV4-2	TRBJ2-5	CASSQLGLAGGQETQYF
TRBV2	TRBJ2-3	CASSLEGGAATDTQYF
TRBV7-2	TRBJ1-5	CASSYRGGINQPQHF
TRBV3-1/TRBV3-2	TRBJ2-7	CASSQRQQTYEQYF
TRBV7-6	TRBJ2-2	CASRPTGGGNTGELFF
TRBV12-3/TRBV12-4	TRBJ1-5	CASSPVAGQPQHF
TRBV6-5	TRBJ1-1	CASRGTLALNTEAFF
TRBV6-1	TRBJ2-3	CASSVPSGGQATDTQYF
TRBV7-2	TRBJ2-7	CASSFEIAGANPYEQYF
TRBV28	TRBJ1-1	CASSSGQFTEAFF
TRBV2	TRBJ2-3	CASSATSGDPFSTDTQYF
TRBV5-1	TRBJ2-7	CASSLGAGGVYEQYF
TRBV6-5	TRBJ2-1	CASRRDEIYNEQFF
TRBV6-5	TRBJ2-5	CASSSQYQETQYF
TRBV6-1	TRBJ2-7	CASSESGGGNEQYF
TRBV5-1	TRBJ1-1	CASSPYTGNGNEAFF
TRBV12-3/TRBV12-4	TRBJ1-2	CASSLSPGDGYTF
TRBV20-1	TRBJ2-1	CSATEGAGYEQFF
TRBV19	TRBJ1-4	CASQGASNEKLFF
TRBV6-6	TRBJ1-6	CASSWRQGYNSPLHF
TRBV3-1/TRBV3-2	TRBJ2-5	CASSQQGLETQYF
TRBV29-1	TRBJ1-2	CSVGPLTGIYGYTF
TRBV4-2	TRBJ2-7	CASSQSRGNPYEQYF
TRBV7-3	TRBJ1-2	CASSPTGMGGYTF
TRBV28	TRBJ2-5	CASSTSSRSQYF
TRBV6-5	TRBJ1-2	CASSHPGGRGYGYTF
TRBV2	TRBJ2-7	CASSFQGAREQYF
TRBV5-4	TRBJ2-5	CASSWWRSGASGTQYF
TRBV20-1	TRBJ1-5	CSASPGVSNQPQHF
TRBV3-1/TRBV3-2	TRBJ1-2	CASSQDPGGDGYTF
TRBV11-3	TRBJ2-3	CASSLDVDGGTDTQYF
TRBV4-1	TRBJ1-1	CASSPPTGVDTEAFF
TRBV7-2	TRBJ1-1	CASSLKLGMNTEAFF
TRBV9	TRBJ1-1	CASSQFQGSNTEAFF
TRBV15	TRBJ1-2	CATSSAVNYGYTF
TRBV4-2	TRBJ1-1	CASSQEPVLDTEAFF
TRBV3-1/TRBV3-2	TRBJ2-2	CASSRAGYTGELFF
TRBV9	TRBJ1-2	CASSVSGQPVAPNTF
TRBV27	TRBJ1-2	CASSSIRQGRDYGYTF
TRBV3-1/TRBV3-2	TRBJ2-1	CASSQDVRGIEQFF
TRBV7-8	TRBJ1-1	CASSLDPFTEAFF